What follows are 9 T cell receptor beta chains derived from one specimen sequenced in a study of STAT5B mutations in CD4+ large granular lymphocyte leukemia. TCRdb's copy holds only in-frame clones and misses some; the assay was immunoSEQ multiplex PCR. The sample has over 30,000 clones; less than 85% are singletons. Source material: CD4+ T cells from blood buffy coats. The receptors shown here come from a human donor in good health.

This sequence joins TRBV6-6 and TRBJ1-2; 8 nucleotides agree with TRBD1. This CDR3 has 15 amino acids. V shed 6 bases, J shed 0 bases, and the junction held 6 bases outside the gene matches. Germline V lookup: CDR1 MNHNY, CDR2 SVGAGI (reference sequence). Written as DNA, the CDR3 is TGTGCCAGCAGCCGAGGACAGGGCACTAACTATGGCTACACCTTC. The encoded protein is CASSRGQGTNYGYTF.

The chain is built from TRBV29-1 and TRBJ2-5; 10 bases agree with TRBD2. The CDR3 is made up of 15 amino acids. Germline loops: CDR1 SQVTM, CDR2 ANQGSEA. V lost 2 bases, J lost 4 bases, and 7 bases stayed unmatched. The CDR3 reads CSVELLAGFGETQYF. CDR3 DNA: TGCAGCGTTGAACTACTAGCGGGGTTCGGAGAGACCCAGTACTTC.

This clone was seen a handful of times. This chain connects TRBV19 to TRBJ2-7; no definite D call. This CDR3 contains 14 residues. The germline CDR1 and CDR2 sequences are LNHDA and SQIVND (reference sequence). V was shortened by 2 bases and J by 2 bases, with 10 bases between the two germline ends. The CDR3 sequence: CASSISPITYEQYF. In nucleotides, the CDR3 is TGTGCCAGTAGTATATCCCCGATTACCTACGAGCAGTACTTC.

The genes are TRBV5-1 and TRBJ2-7; 13 bases match TRBD2. Trimming removed 4 bases from V and 5 bases from J; junction bases left unmatched: 3. The CDR3 has 14 amino acids. Germline V gene data show CDR1 as SGHRS and CDR2 as YFSETQ. The CDR3 nucleotides are TGCGCCAGCAGCCTGGGGACTAGCGGGAACGAGCAGTACTTC. It yields the protein CASSLGTSGNEQYF.

This chain joins TRBV6-7 and TRBJ2-2; 9 bases map to TRBD2. TRBV6-7 counts as an open reading frame of uncertain function. CDR3 size: 17 residues. J was trimmed by 7 bases and V by 0 bases; bases with no gene match: 9. The CDR3 nucleotides are TGTGCCAGCAGTTACTCTGGTAGCGGGAGAGGTGGCGGGGAGCTGTTTTTT. Translating it yields CASSYSGSGRGGGELFF.

The chain links TRBV11-1 to TRBJ1-2, with D maybe TRBD1 (6 bases). V was clipped by 5 bases and J by 4 bases, with 17 bases between them. Germline V gives CDR1 SGHAT, CDR2 FQDESV (reference sequence). This CDR3 region has 15 residues. This CDR3 reads CASSVDYRVSYGYTF. The DNA for the CDR3 is TGTGCCAGCAGCGTAGATTACAGGGTCAGCTATGGCTACACCTTC.

The V gene is TRBV7-2, the J gene TRBJ2-1, with TRBD2 identical over 11 bases. Trimming removed 3 bases from V and 4 bases from J; junction bases left unmatched: 5. From germline, CDR1 is SGHTA and CDR2 FQGNSA. The CDR3 has 16 amino acids. This CDR3 is CASSFSGTSGYNEQFF. In nucleotides, the CDR3 is TGTGCCAGCAGCTTCTCCGGGACTAGCGGTTACAATGAGCAGTTCTTC.

The rearrangement links TRBV7-8 to TRBJ2-7; 8 positions match TRBD2. Trimming at V came to 2 bases and at J to 1 base, leaving 1 base not matched to a gene. CDR3 length equals 14 residues. Germline V gene data show CDR1 as SGHVS and CDR2 as FQNEAQ. The CDR3 bases are TGTGCCAGCAGCTTAAGCGGGAGATCCTACGAGCAGTACTTC. Its protein is CASSLSGRSYEQYF.

V is TRBV10-3 and J is TRBJ2-1, with 7 bases matching TRBD1. The CDR3 is 15 amino acids. Germline loops: CDR1 ENHRY, CDR2 SYGVKD. V lost 5 bases and J lost 5; bases outside the gene matches: 9. The chain's CDR3 is CAISTGVGDHNEQFF. The CDR3 bases are TGTGCCATCAGTACAGGGGTGGGTGATCACAATGAGCAGTTCTTC.